Detailed here is one T cell receptor beta chain. As yet, its antigen is unknown. The data were obtained in a study of shared clonotypes between healthy human individuals. General study points: Clonotype sharing across a few donors was observed for around 5.1% of naive CD4 clonotypes.

The germline CDR1 and CDR2 sequences are MDHEN and SYDVKM. CDR3 length: 14 residues. J was trimmed by 6 bases and V by 2 bases; bases with no gene match: 5. Libraries were prepared by immunoSEQ multiplex PCR; TCRdb keeps only in-frame clonotypes and omits some of them. The sample yields over a million clones, more than 65% seen once. This clonotype was obtained from a man in his late teens or twenties in good health. This chain links TRBV28 with TRBJ1-2; 8 bases agree with TRBD1. The sequenced sample was memory CD4+ T cells sorted from blood. Subset here: CD45RA-negative fraction. In DNA form, the CDR3 reads TGTGCCAGCAGTTTAGTGGACAGGGAGAATGGCTACACCTTC. This translates into CASSLVDRENGYTF.